The 2 T cell receptor beta chains listed next were all sequenced from one sample in a study of blood T cell repertoires in COVID-19. Using immunoSEQ multiplex PCR, the repertoire was profiled, and TCRdb retains in-frame clones only, with some absent. Here the sample spans some 360,000 clones, about 92% being singletons. The sample consisted of peripheral blood. Source of these receptors: a woman aged 55-70 years with COVID-19, enrolled during active disease.

V is TRBV24-1 and J is TRBJ2-2, with 9 bases aligning to TRBD1. Germline loops: CDR1 KGHDR, CDR2 SFDVKD. This CDR3 contains 16 residues. J lost 5 bases, V lost 5 bases, and 8 bases had no gene match. CDR3 nucleotide sequence: TGTGCCACCAGTGGCCGCCCCGGACAGGGGACCGGGGAGCTGTTTTTT. This gives the protein CATSGRPGQGTGELFF.

This sequence joins TRBV21-1 and TRBJ1-3. TRBV21-1 constitutes a pseudogene. This CDR3 spans 12 amino acids. CDR3: CASSKGRVPIYF. CDR3 bases: TGTGCCAGCAGCAAAGGACGGGTCCCCATATATTTT.